This TCR beta chain was recorded in a study of T cells after yellow fever vaccination (dated by TCRdb to the late 2010s). About the full investigation: The SMART-Seq v4 Ultra Low Input RNA kit was used to prepare libraries from fractions with low cell numbers. Bulk TCR alpha and beta repertoires were sequenced longitudinally to track T-cell clones before and after primary and booster YFV17D yellow fever vaccination. Two healthy male donors, one aged 18 to 29 and one aged 30 to 40 years, were included in the cohort. Blood was collected at multiple timepoints before and after primary and secondary immunization, and bulk PBMC replicates and cell subsets were isolated. Broad study findings and their caveats: Compared with the primary T-cell response, the secondary T-cell response was weaker but faster, peaking on day 5 rather than day 15. Because abundant contaminating clonotypes from the bulk population could be contained in FACS-sorted repertoires, computational filtering was required. Only two donors were included in the study, so the extent to which the findings can be generalized is limited. A small share of clonotypes occurred in both CD4 and CD8 compartments, likely arising from convergent recombination. Most clones expanded after primary vaccination were re-detected after the booster (just under 97% of CD4 and approximately 89% of CD8), suggesting broad memory maintenance.

The treatment or condition tag for this specimen amounts to: live attenuated yellow fever vaccine strain. PBMCs were isolated from peripheral blood using a standard Ficoll-Paque protocol. CD4 and CD8 T-cell fractions were isolated with Dynabeads CD4 and CD8 positive selection kits. TriZol was used to extract RNA from bulk PBMCs, from CD4 and CD8 fractions, and from dextramer-positive and dextramer-negative fractions. TCR cDNA was synthesized by 5'RACE template switching, through which a universal primer site and unique molecular identifiers were introduced. Priming of cDNA synthesis was performed from both the TCR alpha and TCR beta constant segments. Library amplification involved two PCR steps, and the second step added sample barcodes and sequencing adapters. Sequencing of libraries was done on Illumina HiSeq 2500 (2x100 bp) or NovaSeq (2x150 bp). Per the source publication's procedure: Reads were demultiplexed and collapsed into UMI consensus sequences with MIGEC, and V(D)J alignment was performed with MiXCR. Vaccine-responding clonotypes were defined with edgeR using replicate PBMC samples, requiring FDR below 0.01 and a log2 fold change above 5 up to day 15. Bulk clonotypes were assigned CD4 or CD8 identity according to which sequenced CD4 or CD8 repertoire held them at higher abundance. Using fastp at Q25 and MiXCR, TCRdb reprocessed the public reads and kept productive beta chains. Merged by CDR3 protein, the rows form single entries marked with the most common genes and DNA. The V and J calls and clone size come from TCRdb's table, not from the authors' own analysis. This sample gives about 260,000 distinct CDR3 sequences in total; 10% to 15% of them show up just once. The ten largest account for about 0.51% of the sample.

Worth noting for this clonotype: It lacks a known antigen. No much larger clone is present one base from it, and per-base qualities are unavailable.

Trimming removed 0 bases from V and 3 bases from J; the gene matches leave 9 bases unexplained. The CDR3, from cysteine to phenylalanine, totals 18 residues. Just the 54-base CDR3 DNA is kept, in frame starting at base 1. For CDR1 and CDR2, the germline V gene (reference sequence) lists LGHDT and YNNKEL. Sequences were derived from CD4+ T cells sorted from PBMCs, sampled 45 days after the yellow fever booster vaccination. The TCR comes from a man aged 25 to 40 who received the YFV17D yellow fever vaccine. Recombination joined TRBV3-1 with TRBJ2-7; TRBD2 matches 12 bases in the middle. The DNA is as follows: TGTGCCAGCAGCCAAGATCCGACCGGACTAGCGGGGAACTACGAGCAGTACTTC. Translated, it gives CASSQDPTGLAGNYEQYF.